These T cell receptor beta chains were read from a single sample in a study of blood T cell repertoires in COVID-19. Clones were sequenced by immunoSEQ multiplex PCR, and TCRdb holds only the in-frame ones, with some missing. Of tens of thousands of clones listed, around nine tenths are singletons. The sequenced material came from peripheral blood. These receptors were collected from a man between 65 and 85 years old with acute or convalescent COVID-19. CDR3s leave out the opening cysteine and the closing phenylalanine or tryptophan. Each record gives: J gene, CDR3 length, V gene, CDR3 protein.

TRBJ2-7,12,TRBV25-1,ASSGRGFPYEQY
TRBJ2-1,11,TRBV7-3,ASSLREYNEQF
TRBJ2-3,15,TRBV4-1,ASSPRGSGSSTDTQY
TRBJ1-1,12,TRBV7-3,ASSLLGQGTEAF
TRBJ2-3,13,TRBV19,ASRRGLSPTDTQY
TRBJ1-5,12,TRBV10-1,ASSGDTSNQPQH
TRBJ2-7,11,TRBV25-1,ASRDEGSYEQY
TRBJ2-7,14,TRBV27,ASSKGTGGFLDEQY
TRBJ1-2,12,TRBV19,ASSNVQGANGYT
TRBJ2-1,9,TRBV10-1,ARIGDNEQF
TRBJ2-6,16,TRBV9,ASSAPRGLNSGANVLT
TRBJ2-1,11,TRBV4-1,ASSQDGGYEQF
TRBJ1-6,12,TRBV9,ASSVAGPSSPLH
TRBJ2-7,12,TRBV7-8,ASSLSSIAYEQY
TRBJ2-2,11,TRBV11-2,ASSFDSAGELF
TRBJ2-7,13,TRBV29-1,SVETILAESYEQY
TRBJ1-4,12,TRBV3-1/TRBV3-2,ASSNRGANEKLF
TRBJ2-3,15,TRBV11-3,ASSRGLAGWGLDTQY
TRBJ2-1,14,TRBV29-1,SVNKGSGTPYNEQF
TRBJ2-3,13,TRBV18,ASSRLAGSTDTQY
TRBJ1-2,14,TRBV7-2,ASSPMGLSSNYGYT